This is a list of T cell receptor beta chains from one sample in a study of T cells in Graves' hyperthyroidism and ophthalmopathy. MiXCR was run by TCRdb on the multiplex PCR reads, yielding one entry per CDR3 protein. Counted here are a few hundred thousand distinct CDR3 sequences, around 15% occurring once; the ten biggest clones make up around 3.5%. Sample: blood. The receptors originated from a woman between 40 and 55 years old with Graves' ophthalmopathy. Each CDR3 is given with its conserved first and last residue. D genes are given only for firm matches. Clone size is stated in some rows and not others, as once, few, many or a class when expanded.

clone_size,d_call,j_call,v_call,cdr3_aa,cdr3_nt
many,NA,TRBJ2-3,TRBV28,CASSLSKRIGPTDTQYF,TGTGCCAGCAGTTTGTCAAAGCGGATCGGGCCCACAGATACGCAGTATTTT
NA,TRBD1,TRBJ2-5,TRBV6-1,CASSDGQGELETQYF,TGTGCCAGCAGTGACGGACAGGGGGAATTGGAGACCCAGTACTTC
many,NA,TRBJ2-1,TRBV5-1,CASSQGDYLRYNEQFF,TGCGCCAGCAGTCAGGGGGACTATCTCCGTTACAATGAGCAGTTCTTC
many,NA,TRBJ1-2,TRBV7-8,CASSSRREWGYTF,TGTGCCAGCAGCTCCCGACGGGAGTGGGGCTACACCTTC
many,TRBD1,TRBJ1-5,TRBV12-3/TRBV12-4,CASSRWTGESNQPQHF,TGTGCCAGCAGTCGATGGACAGGAGAAAGCAATCAGCCCCAGCATTTT
NA,NA,TRBJ2-7,TRBV10-3,CAIREGGIAHEQYF,TGTGCCATCAGGGAGGGGGGAATAGCCCACGAGCAGTACTTC
NA,NA,TRBJ2-5,TRBV5-4,CASSNRVSDLETQYF,TGTGCCAGCAGCAACCGGGTCAGTGACTTGGAGACCCAGTACTTC
few,TRBD2,TRBJ2-1,TRBV6-1,CASSRLSGRNEQFF,TGTGCCAGCAGTCGCCTCAGCGGGAGGAATGAGCAGTTCTTC
NA,NA,TRBJ1-6,TRBV6-1,CATTGTTNSPLHF,TGTGCCACCACCGGGACTACTAATTCACCCCTCCACTTT
many,TRBD1,TRBJ1-1,TRBV20-1,CSARGGEVAFF,TGCAGTGCCAGGGGGGGGGAGGTAGCTTTCTTT
NA,TRBD1,TRBJ1-6,TRBV5-6,CASSFSGTAGGNSPLHF,TGTGCCAGCAGCTTTAGCGGGACAGCCGGTGGGAATTCACCCCTCCACTTT
many,NA,TRBJ2-5,TRBV18,CASSPGQVETQYF,TGTGCCAGCTCACCCGGTCAGGTTGAGACCCAGTACTTC
NA,TRBD2,TRBJ2-3,TRBV5-4,CASSLTSGGGYTQYF,TGTGCCAGCAGCTTGACTAGCGGGGGCGGCTATACGCAGTATTTT
NA,TRBD2,TRBJ2-7,TRBV4-1,CASSHNPGTSLSEQYF,TGCGCCAGCAGCCACAATCCCGGGACTAGTTTATCCGAGCAGTACTTC
many,TRBD1,TRBJ2-1,TRBV28,CASSSPQGAWYEQFF,TGTGCCAGCAGTTCCCCGCAGGGGGCATGGTATGAGCAGTTCTTC
many,TRBD2,TRBJ2-3,TRBV20-1,CSASAGLHTDTQYF,TGCAGTGCTTCAGCGGGACTACACACAGATACGCAGTATTTT
NA,NA,TRBJ2-7,TRBV12-3/TRBV12-4,CASSPLGWRQGTYEQYF,TGTGCCAGCAGTCCGCTAGGATGGCGGCAGGGGACCTACGAGCAGTACTTC
many,NA,TRBJ2-1,TRBV11-3,CASSLGTFNEQFF,TGTGCCAGCAGCCTCGGGACTTTCAATGAGCAGTTCTTC
many,NA,TRBJ2-2,TRBV27,CASSLSGGANTGELFF,TGTGCCAGCAGTTTAAGTGGGGGGGCCAACACCGGGGAGCTGTTTTTT
few,NA,TRBJ1-6,TRBV5-1,CASSLGNTRNSPLHF,TGCGCCAGCAGTTTGGGGAATACAAGGAATTCACCCCTCCACTTT
NA,TRBD1,TRBJ1-4,TRBV6-2/TRBV6-3,CASSSIRGGEKLFF,TGTGCCAGCAGTTCGATCAGGGGGGGTGAAAAACTGTTTTTT
many,NA,TRBJ2-3,TRBV6-2/TRBV6-3,CASHTGPTDTQYF,TGTGCCAGCCATACAGGACCCACAGATACGCAGTATTTT
NA,NA,TRBJ2-5,TRBV4-2,CASSLVSGASETQYF,TGTGCCAGCAGCCTCGTCTCGGGCGCCAGTGAGACCCAGTACTTC
many,TRBD1,TRBJ1-1,TRBV6-1,CASRGGGMGTEAFF,TGTGCCAGCAGGGGAGGGGGCATGGGCACTGAAGCTTTCTTT
many,NA,TRBJ1-1,TRBV29-1,CSVVSVDTEAFF,TGCAGCGTGGTCTCGGTGGACACTGAAGCTTTCTTT
NA,NA,TRBJ1-3,TRBV20-1,CSARITGTGNTIYF,TGCAGTGCTCGGATTACAGGGACTGGAAACACCATATATTTT
NA,NA,TRBJ1-5,TRBV19,CASSIGVYQPQHF,TGTGCCAGTAGTATAGGGGTGTATCAGCCCCAGCATTTT
many,TRBD2,TRBJ2-3,TRBV6-1,CASSEGLAGNLGNTQYF,TGTGCCAGCAGTGAAGGACTAGCGGGAAATCTAGGGAATACGCAGTATTTT
few,TRBD1,TRBJ2-3,TRBV5-8,CASSFRDRTQGDTDTQYF,TGTGCCAGCAGCTTCAGGGACAGGACCCAAGGGGACACAGATACGCAGTATTTT
many,NA,TRBJ2-7,TRBV24-1,CATSNGGANYEQYF,TGTGCCACCAGCAACGGTGGGGCCAACTACGAGCAGTACTTC
NA,NA,TRBJ1-1,TRBV29-1,CSVRDGATEAFF,TGCAGCGTCCGGGACGGGGCTACTGAAGCTTTCTTT
many,TRBD2,TRBJ2-1,TRBV6-2/TRBV6-3,CASSPSGTLTSGLGEQFF,TGTGCCAGCAGTCCTAGCGGTACCCTGACTAGCGGGCTCGGTGAGCAGTTCTTC
NA,TRBD1,TRBJ1-1,TRBV7-6,CASSPGQGVPAFF,TGTGCCAGCAGCCCCGGACAGGGGGTACCAGCTTTCTTT
NA,NA,TRBJ2-2,TRBV19,CARDWDGRNTGELFF,TGTGCTCGAGATTGGGATGGTAGGAACACCGGGGAGCTGTTTTTT
few,TRBD2,TRBJ2-3,TRBV20-1,CRAALAGGSSTDTQYF,TGCAGGGCAGCTCTAGCGGGAGGTTCTAGCACAGATACGCAGTATTTT
many,NA,TRBJ1-1,TRBV11-2,CASSFTGKPTEAFF,TGTGCCAGCAGCTTTACAGGGAAGCCCACTGAAGCTTTCTTT
few,NA,TRBJ2-3,TRBV20-1,CSAIRQLASTDTQYF,TGCAGTGCTATAAGACAACTAGCTAGCACAGATACGCAGTATTTT
many,NA,TRBJ2-7,TRBV7-9,CASSPGLTYEQYF,TGTGCCAGCAGCCCAGGACTCACCTACGAGCAGTACTTC
NA,NA,TRBJ1-3,TRBV12-3/TRBV12-4,CATSGSTAEGNTIYF,TGTGCCACCTCCGGGTCGACGGCGGAAGGAAACACCATATATTTT
many,NA,TRBJ2-7,TRBV18,CASSPRRDASYEQYF,TGTGCCAGCTCACCACGCCGGGACGCTTCCTACGAGCAGTACTTC
many,NA,TRBJ1-2,TRBV2,CASFRGALYGYTF,TGTGCCAGCTTTCGGGGCGCGCTCTATGGCTACACCTTC
NA,NA,TRBJ2-5,TRBV20-1,CSAREPVGGETQYF,TGCAGTGCTAGAGAACCGGTCGGTGGAGAGACCCAGTACTTC
few,NA,TRBJ1-2,TRBV4-1,CASSQTGMEDGYTF,TGCGCCAGCAGCCAAACAGGGATGGAGGATGGCTACACCTTC
NA,NA,TRBJ2-5,TRBV7-8,CASSLAPGTQETQYF,TGTGCCAGCAGCTTAGCGCCAGGGACCCAAGAGACCCAGTACTTC
many,NA,TRBJ1-1,TRBV3-1,CASSRGPLMNTEAFF,TGTGCCAGCAGCCGGGGACCGCTCATGAACACTGAAGCTTTCTTT
few,NA,TRBJ2-5,TRBV7-2,CASSPRRGLTAQYF,TGTGCCAGCAGCCCCCGGAGGGGGTTGACGGCCCAGTACTTC
many,NA,TRBJ2-7,TRBV3-1,CASSRTYGEQYF,TGTGCCAGCAGCCGCACTTACGGGGAGCAGTACTTC
few,NA,TRBJ1-1,TRBV7-9,CASSTAGNTEAFF,TGTGCCAGCAGCACAGCAGGGAACACTGAAGCTTTCTTT
NA,TRBD2,TRBJ2-7,TRBV20-1,CSASTSGASSYEQYF,TGCAGTGCTAGTACTAGCGGGGCGAGCTCCTACGAGCAGTACTTC
many,NA,TRBJ2-1,TRBV20-1,CSARDGGYNEQFF,TGCAGTGCTAGAGATGGGGGATACAATGAGCAGTTCTTC